The 27 T cell receptor beta chains presented below share a single source sample, sequenced in a study of OX40 agonist ivuxolimab in advanced cancers. TCRdb's table, derived via immunoSEQ multiplex PCR, lists solely in-frame clones and lacks some. The sample carries tens of thousands of clones, around 84% recorded once. The sample here was CD4+ or CD8+ T cells sorted from blood, taken in a trial of the OX40 agonist ivuxolimab. Every receptor here comes from an adult with an advanced solid tumor such as melanoma, head and neck, liver or kidney cancer.

The CDR3 loop reads CASREVGHYEQYF. The DNA for the CDR3 is TGTGCCAGCAGGGAAGTCGGCCACTACGAGCAGTACTTC. This chain links TRBV6-5 with TRBJ2-7; D unclear. Deletions cut 6 bases from V and 3 bases from J, with 12 bases between. The CDR3 is made up of 13 amino acids. CDR1 and CDR2 (germline): MNHEY, SVGAGI.

This chain connects TRBV5-4 to TRBJ2-3, with TRBD2 matching over 10 bases. V was pared by 3 bases and J by 2 bases, with 9 bases of the junction left unmatched. This CDR3 region has 17 residues. Germline-derived CDR1 and CDR2 are SGHNT and YYREEE (reference sequence). CDR3 nucleotide sequence: TGTGCCAGCAGCTCCCCGGATAGCGGGAGGACCACAGATACGCAGTATTTT. This gives the protein CASSSPDSGRTTDTQYF.

This clone was counted only a few times. V is TRBV19 and J is TRBJ2-2; D gene unclear. The V end lost 6 bases, the J end lost 0 bases, and 8 bases lay between the germline ends. The CDR3 is made up of 14 amino acids. From germline, CDR1 is LNHDA and CDR2 SQIVND (reference sequence). Here the CDR3 DNA reads TGTGCCAGTAGGTGGGGTTCGAACACCGGGGAGCTGTTTTTT. This gives the protein CASRWGSNTGELFF.

V is TRBV7-8 and J is TRBJ1-5; D perhaps matches TRBD1 (5 bases). Looked up from germline, CDR1 is SGHVS and CDR2 is FQNEAQ. The CDR3 sequence is 15 residues long. Trimming took off 1 base at V and 4 bases at J, with 11 bases between the two ends. CDR3 DNA: TGTGCCAGCAGCTTAGAACGGGCAGGGAATCAGCCCCAGCATTTT. Its protein is CASSLERAGNQPQHF.

V gene TRBV7-8 combines with J gene TRBJ1-5; D perhaps matches TRBD1 (5 bases). This CDR3 spans 16 amino acids. V lost 1 base and J lost 2, with 12 bases in between. In germline, CDR1 is SGHVS, CDR2 FQNEAQ. The CDR3 bases are TGTGCCAGCAGCTTAGTGGGCAGGGAAGGCAATCAGCCCCAGCATTTT. Amino acids: CASSLVGREGNQPQHF.

The chain links TRBV27 to TRBJ1-2, with D tentatively TRBD1 (5 bases). The ends were cut back, 5 bases at V and 8 bases at J, with 18 bases in the middle. From germline, CDR1 is MNHEY and CDR2 SMNVEV (reference sequence). This CDR3 has 14 residues. The CDR3 loop reads CASSGPGVMGGYTF. The DNA of the CDR3 is TGTGCCAGCAGTGGGCCGGGGGTAATGGGGGGCTACACCTTC.

V gene TRBV28 combines with J gene TRBJ1-2; D might be TRBD1 (6 bases). The ends were cut back, 5 bases at V and 1 base at J, with 14 bases in the middle. The germline CDR1 and CDR2 sequences are MDHEN and SYDVKM. The CDR3 covers 15 residues. DNA of the CDR3: TGTGCCAGCAGTCCAACGTACAGGGTTAACTATGGCTACACCTTC. It codes for CASSPTYRVNYGYTF.

V and J are TRBV7-3 and TRBJ2-7; 7 bases align to TRBD1. Germline CDR1 reads SGHTA; CDR2 reads FQGTGA. The CDR3 is 17 residues long. J was trimmed by 2 bases and V by 1 base; bases with no gene match: 11. CDR3 sequence reads: CASSLRGQRQVPYEQYF. For the CDR3, the DNA is TGTGCCAGCAGCTTAAGGGGACAGCGACAAGTTCCCTACGAGCAGTACTTC.

A remark on this clone: An end of the junction does not agree with germline; a read error may underlie this. V usage is TRBV5-4 and J usage is TRBJ1-4; TRBD1 matches 11 bases. The CDR3 spans 14 residues. CDR1 is SGHNT, CDR2 YYREEE, per germline (reference sequence). The CDR3, as DNA: TGTGCCAGCAGTTTGGACAGGGGGCGAGAAAAACTGTTTTTT. It translates to CASSLDRGREKLFF. Full variable domain (outside the CDR3, taken from reference TRBV5-4 and TRBJ1-4): ETGVTQSPTHLIKTRGQQVTLRCSSQSGHNTVSWYQQALGQGPQFIFQYYREEENGRGNFPPRFSGLQFPNYSSELNVNALELDDSALYLCASSLDRGREKLFFGSGTQLSVL.

The CDR3 loop reads CASTKRGGETQYF. CDR3 coding DNA: TGTGCCAGCACTAAACGGGGAGGAGAGACCCAGTACTTC. This chain connects TRBV6-1 to TRBJ2-5, with a possible D match to TRBD2 (6 bases). Trimming cost V 7 bases and J 4 bases, with 13 bases left between them. The CDR3 spans 13 residues. CDR1 and CDR2 from the germline V gene are MNHNS and SASEGT.

This clone was picked up one time. In the same sample, other DNA sequences code for this CDR3. The rearrangement uses TRBV30 and TRBJ1-6; no clear D. Germline lookup yields CDR1 GTSNPN and CDR2 SVGIG (reference sequence). The V and J ends lost 0 bases and 7 bases respectively, with 4 bases between them. The CDR3 contains 12 residues. The CDR3: CAWSVGNSPLHF. CDR3 DNA: TGTGCCTGGAGTGTGGGGAATTCACCCCTCCACTTT. The full variable domain, completed using reference TRBV30 and TRBJ1-6, is SQTIHQWPATLVQPVGSPLSLECTVEGTSNPNLYWYRQAAGRGLQLLFYSVGIGQISSEVPQNLSASRPQDRQFILSSKKLLLSDSGFYLCAWSVGNSPLHFGNGTRLTVT.

This clone counts as medium-sized. The chain has TRBV28 and TRBJ2-7, with 16 bases matching TRBD2. This CDR3 region has 17 residues. After removal of 6 bases from V and 2 bases from J, the junction contained 7 bases not matched to a gene. From germline, CDR1 is MDHEN and CDR2 SYDVKM. The CDR3 here is CASRKKGLAGGTYEQYF. CDR3 DNA sequence: TGTGCCAGCAGGAAAAAGGGACTAGCGGGAGGGACCTACGAGCAGTACTTC.

The chain has TRBV4-3 and TRBJ1-6; D gene uncertain. This CDR3 spans 13 amino acids. V gave up 4 bases and J gave up 13 bases, with 14 bases separating them. Germline V gene lookup returns CDR1 LGHNA and CDR2 YSLEER. CDR3: CASSLGREAPLHF. DNA of the CDR3: TGCGCCAGCAGCCTAGGGCGTGAGGCTCCCCTCCACTTT.

This clone was observed a single time. The germline gene is not matched at one end of the junction; a read error may be the cause. This chain links TRBV27 with TRBJ2-3; 7 positions agree with TRBD2. Germline V gives CDR1 MNHEY, CDR2 SMNVEV (reference sequence). CDR3 length: 12 residues. The DNA of the CDR3 is TGTGCCAGCAGTTTAGGCGGGACTATCTGGCATTTT. Translated: CASSLGGTIWHF.

The V and J genes are TRBV9 and TRBJ2-7; 12 bases map to TRBD2. V dropped 0 bases and J dropped 6; count of bases not matched to a gene: 1. The germline gives CDR1 SGDLS, CDR2 YYNGEE. The CDR3 length is 14 residues. CDR3 loop: CASSVEGLAGEQYF. DNA of the CDR3: TGTGCCAGCAGCGTAGAGGGACTAGCGGGCGAGCAGTACTTC.

Note on this clone: The sample contains more than one DNA sequence encoding this CDR3. The J gene is TRBJ1-1, the V gene TRBV6-5, with D possibly being TRBD1 (6 bases). The ends were cut back, 2 bases at V and 5 bases at J, with 12 bases in the middle. The germline V gene has CDR1 MNHEY and CDR2 SVGAGI. The CDR3 covers 14 residues. The chain's CDR3 is CASSYRGMRTEAFF. The CDR3 coding sequence is TGTGCCAGCAGTTACAGGGGGATGAGGACTGAAGCTTTCTTT.

The chain combines TRBV28 with TRBJ1-1, with D perhaps TRBD1 (6 bases). CDR3 length: 15 amino acids. From germline, CDR1 is MDHEN and CDR2 SYDVKM. V lost 4 bases and J lost 3, with 15 bases in between. CDR3 sequence reads: CASSSLPDRYTEAFF. The DNA of the CDR3 is TGTGCCAGCAGTTCCTTACCGGACAGATACACTGAAGCTTTCTTT.

DNA of the CDR3: TGTGCCAGCAGCCCGGGACTGCATAGCAATCAGCCCCAGCATTTT. Protein sequence: CASSPGLHSNQPQHF. This rearrangement joins TRBV28 to TRBJ1-5, with D maybe TRBD1 (5 bases). The ends were cut back, 6 bases at V and 0 bases at J, with 12 bases in the middle. The CDR3 covers 15 residues. In germline, CDR1 is MDHEN, CDR2 SYDVKM.

The genes are TRBV5-1 and TRBJ2-3; 11 nucleotides match TRBD2. V dropped 3 bases and J dropped 2; count of bases not matched to a gene: 5. Germline loops: CDR1 SGHRS, CDR2 YFSETQ. There are 16 residues in the CDR3. CDR3 loop: CASSSEGLAATDTQYF. The CDR3 coding sequence is TGCGCCAGCAGCTCGGAGGGACTAGCGGCCACAGATACGCAGTATTTT. The full variable domain, its missing parts supplied by reference TRBV5-1 and TRBJ2-3, is KAGVTQTPRYLIKTRGQQVTLSCSPISGHRSVSWYQQTPGQGLQFLFEYFSETQRNKGNFPGRFSGRQFSNSRSEMNVSTLELGDSALYLCASSSEGLAATDTQYFGPGTRLTVL.

The chain combines TRBV27 with TRBJ2-2, with D possibly being TRBD2 (6 bases). V shed 5 bases and J shed 5 bases, with 21 bases lying between them. CDR1 is MNHEY and CDR2 is SMNVEV in the germline V gene (reference sequence). This CDR3 is built from 17 residues. In DNA, the CDR3 is TGTGCCAGCAGTGAATATCTAGCGCCTTTCGGAACCGGGGAGCTGTTTTTT. Protein sequence: CASSEYLAPFGTGELFF.

V gene TRBV5-5 combines with J gene TRBJ2-7, with D unresolved. Germline CDR1 and CDR2: SGHKS and YYEKEE (reference sequence). The V gene lost 2 bases and the J gene lost 0 bases, with 6 bases spanning the gap. CDR3 length equals 13 residues. Written as DNA, the CDR3 is TGTGCCAGCAGCTTCATAAGCTCCTACGAGCAGTACTTC. Translating gives CASSFISSYEQYF.

The chain carries TRBV27 and TRBJ2-1; a possible D gene is TRBD1 (5 bases). V was cut by 0 bases and J by 9 bases, with 9 bases left in between. The CDR3 has 13 residues. Per germline, CDR1 MNHEY and CDR2 SMNVEV (reference sequence). CDR3 region: CASSLSFRGEQFF. CDR3 DNA sequence: TGTGCCAGCAGTTTATCCTTTAGGGGTGAGCAGTTCTTC.

V and J are TRBV27 and TRBJ2-7; 10 bases are shared with TRBD2. The CDR3 spans 19 residues. Germline lookup yields CDR1 MNHEY and CDR2 SMNVEV (reference sequence). V shed 3 bases and J 6 bases; nucleotides not matched to a gene: 20. The CDR3 region is CASSFGQGVSGRAGSEQYF. As DNA, the CDR3 is TGTGCCAGCAGTTTCGGACAGGGAGTAAGCGGGAGGGCCGGCAGCGAGCAGTACTTC.

The chain carries TRBV19 and TRBJ1-5; the match to TRBD1 covers 8 bases. The CDR3 contains 15 residues. Germline V CDR1 and CDR2: LNHDA, SQIVND (reference sequence). With V trimmed by 3 bases and J by 4 bases, 5 bases remained unmatched. CDR3 region: CASSISGQGNQPQHF. In DNA, the CDR3 is TGTGCCAGTAGTATCAGTGGACAGGGAAATCAGCCCCAGCATTTT.

This chain connects TRBV27 to TRBJ2-1, with 7 bases fitting TRBD1. Germline CDR1 and CDR2: MNHEY and SMNVEV (reference sequence). With V trimmed by 2 bases and J by 4 bases, 5 bases remained unmatched. The CDR3 extends over 15 amino acids. CDR3 loop: CASSLSRGPYNEQFF. CDR3 DNA sequence: TGTGCCAGCAGTTTAAGTAGGGGGCCATACAATGAGCAGTTCTTC.

The chain has TRBV13 and TRBJ1-2, with D tentatively TRBD1 (6 bases). The CDR3 runs 14 residues. Germline V gene lookup returns CDR1 PRHDT and CDR2 FYEKMQ (reference sequence). Deletions cut 4 bases from V and 2 bases from J, with 11 bases between. The CDR3 sequence: CASSSFGQNYGYTF. The CDR3 DNA follows: TGTGCCAGCAGCTCTTTTGGACAGAACTATGGCTACACCTTC.

The CDR3 nucleotides are TGTGCCAGCAGCCCCCACTGGACAGTCTCCTATAATTCACCCCTCCACTTT. Translated, it gives CASSPHWTVSYNSPLHF. The chain joins TRBV4-2 to TRBJ1-6, with D possibly TRBD1 on 6 matching bases. The CDR3 runs 17 residues. Trimming left V 4 bases short and J 0 bases short, with 13 bases between. Germline V gives CDR1 LGHNA, CDR2 YNFKEQ.